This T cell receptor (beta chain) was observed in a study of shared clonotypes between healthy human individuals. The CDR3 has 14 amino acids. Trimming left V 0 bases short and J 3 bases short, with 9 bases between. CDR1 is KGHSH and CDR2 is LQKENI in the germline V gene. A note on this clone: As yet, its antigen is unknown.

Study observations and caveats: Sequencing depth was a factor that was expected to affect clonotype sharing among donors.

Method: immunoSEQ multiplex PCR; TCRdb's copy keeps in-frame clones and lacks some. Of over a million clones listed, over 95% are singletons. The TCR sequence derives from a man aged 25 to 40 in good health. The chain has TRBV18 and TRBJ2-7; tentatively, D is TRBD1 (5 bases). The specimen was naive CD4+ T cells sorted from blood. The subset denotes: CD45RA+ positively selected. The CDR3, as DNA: TGTGCCAGCTCACCACCCAGGGTTAACTACGAGCAGTACTTC. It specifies CASSPPRVNYEQYF.